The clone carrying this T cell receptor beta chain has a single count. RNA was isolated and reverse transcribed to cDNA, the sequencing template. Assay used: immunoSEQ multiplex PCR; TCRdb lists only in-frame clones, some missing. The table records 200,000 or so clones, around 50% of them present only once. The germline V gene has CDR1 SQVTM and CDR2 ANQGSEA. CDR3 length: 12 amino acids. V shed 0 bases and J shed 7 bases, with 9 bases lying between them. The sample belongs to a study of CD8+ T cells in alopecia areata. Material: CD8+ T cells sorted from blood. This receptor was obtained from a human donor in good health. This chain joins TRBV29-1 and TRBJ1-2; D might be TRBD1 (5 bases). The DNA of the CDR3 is TGCAGCGTTGAAGATCAAGGGGCTGGCTACACCTTC. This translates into CSVEDQGAGYTF.